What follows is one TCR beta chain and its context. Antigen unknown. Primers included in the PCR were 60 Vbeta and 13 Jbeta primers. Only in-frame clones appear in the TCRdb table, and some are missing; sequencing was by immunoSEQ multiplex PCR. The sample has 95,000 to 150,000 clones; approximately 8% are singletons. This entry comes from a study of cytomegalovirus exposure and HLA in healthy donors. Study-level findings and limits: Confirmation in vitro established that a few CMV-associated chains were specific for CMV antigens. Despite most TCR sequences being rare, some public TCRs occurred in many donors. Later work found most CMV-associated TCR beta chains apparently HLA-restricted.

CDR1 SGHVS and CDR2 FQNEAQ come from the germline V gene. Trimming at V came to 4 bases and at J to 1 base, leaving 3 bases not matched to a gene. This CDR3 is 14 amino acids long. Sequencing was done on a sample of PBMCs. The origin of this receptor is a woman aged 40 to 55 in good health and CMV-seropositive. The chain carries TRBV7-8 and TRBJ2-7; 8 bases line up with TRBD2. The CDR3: CASSSSGRSYEQYF. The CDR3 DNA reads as TGTGCCAGCAGCTCTAGCGGGCGATCCTACGAGCAGTACTTC.